This record looks at one T cell receptor (beta chain) sequence and its context. Its antigen remains unidentified. No base quality values were provided; no much bigger clone lies one nucleotide off. This specimen includes other DNA sequences encoding the same CDR3. The cohort consisted of 666 healthy bone marrow donors. All cohort members were sampled while nominally healthy, although unrecorded immune exposures were likely present. The donor tested CMV seronegative, placing the donor among the 350 to 400 seronegative members of the cohort. Each donor provided a peripheral blood sample, and peripheral blood mononuclear cells were used for TCR beta sequencing. Genomic DNA was extracted from the blood cell samples with the Qiagen DNeasy Blood Extraction Kit. The library was obtained by the immunoSEQ multiplex PCR assay. For the multiplex PCR, a mixture combining 60 forward primers for TCR Vbeta segments and 13 reverse primers for TCR Jbeta segments was used. Amplification of the CDR3 region of rearranged TCR beta genes was performed with a multiplex PCR assay on genomic DNA. On the Illumina HiSeq System, the amplified TCR beta libraries were sequenced as 87-base-pair reads. The paper's processing steps were these. In a later analysis, about 80 million unique TCR beta chains were counted across the 666 repertoires, and roughly 11 million of these chains were shared by at least two donors. To remove PCR and sequencing errors, raw reads were error-corrected and collapsed into unique sequences using a nearest-neighbor algorithm that merged closely related sequences. V, D and J gene segments were assigned by aligning CDR3 sequences to IMGT reference sequences. Each retained sequence needed at least a six-nucleotide match to both a V gene segment and a J gene segment. A rearrangement counted as productive if the CDR3 had no stop codons and remained in frame with V and J, and every other rearrangement counted as non-productive. Following IMGT convention, CDR3 was defined as the stretch from the second conserved V-encoded cysteine up to the conserved J-encoded phenylalanine. In an earlier analysis of roughly 580 of the donors, sequences lacking an unambiguous match to a single V gene segment were excluded. In an earlier analysis of approximately 500 of the donors, a V segment was called functional when productive rearrangements were above 56.7%, and segregating when the standard deviation between donors exceeded 5%. A statistical classification framework was built to diagnose cytomegalovirus status from the catalog of TCR beta chain sequences. In a later analysis, TCR nucleotide sequences were compared against IMGT/GENE-DB human TR gene sequences so that V and J genes could be assigned. Using the TCRdist pipeline, a later analysis assigned CDR3 sequences along with most-parsimonious VDJ recombination scenarios. In a later analysis, every TCR beta chain was defined by the combination of its CDR3 amino acid sequence and its V-gene family, and reads without a unique V-gene family were dropped. A later analysis removed 500 to 600 highly shared, low-generation-probability nucleotide sequences to deal with suspected cross-contamination and a sequencing artifact. A later analysis calculated a clonal expansion index for each public chain from normalized within-repertoire ranks of inferred template counts. In a later analysis, generation probabilities were computed using a VDJ recombination model fitted to out-of-frame rearrangements, and the results were checked against IGoR. Hypergeometric tests were used in a later analysis to score TCR-TCR, TCR-HLA and TCR-CMV co-occurrence, with a repertoire-size bias correction applied to the TCR pairs. A later analysis estimated false discovery rates by permuting HLA or CMV assignments 20 times. In a later analysis, co-occurring TCRs were grouped using DBSCAN, and TCRdist sequence similarity was added for clustering within HLA-allele-positive subsets. Co-occurrence clustering excluded repertoires with fewer than 30,000 or more than 120,000 public chains, plus five with anomalous nucleotide sharing. TCRdb limited this immuneACCESS table to in-frame rearrangements with V and J called. A share of clones is missing; checked studies link under half to unresolved V genes, and the rest is unexplained. The V and J calls and clone size are taken from that table; D and trimming were inferred from the DNA. The table for this sample lists 150,000 or so clones; 60% to 85% of them were counted only once. Approximately 1.4% of the sample is in the top ten clones.

These data originate in a study of cytomegalovirus exposure and HLA in healthy donors (dated by TCRdb to 2016 to 2017). About the investigation overall: According to an earlier analysis of 550 to 700 of the donors, roughly 180 million T cells yielded 117 million unique TCR beta sequences and approximately 280 Gb of sequence data. Every discovery cohort repertoire had been produced on one sequencing platform. Rather than drawing on any new phenotypic data, the later analysis identified candidate immune exposures from TCR beta sequences and the way those sequences occurred across donors. An earlier analysis of 500 to 650 of the donors applied high-throughput TCR beta sequencing to assess whether each TCR beta V gene segment acted as functional or pseudogenic. Donor age, sex, ethnicity and CMV serostatus were collected together with the repertoire data. Approximately 300 gigabases of sequencing data and 70 million to 100 million unique TCR sequences were included in an early release covering several hundred HLA-typed donors. Class I and class II HLA loci were covered by the typing at four-digit resolution. Across under 500 genotyped donors of the cohort, an average of approximately 200,000 unique TCR beta nucleotide sequences per donor were sequenced, and around 19% of those sequences were non-productive. A later analysis re-examined previously published TCR beta repertoires from 600 to 700 donors and added high-resolution HLA genotyping to investigate patterns of TCR occurrence. In addition to the first cohort of 666 subjects, a separate validation cohort of around 110 different subjects was used. The study aimed to test whether signatures of past pathogen exposure could be identified by cataloging public T cell receptors. Among the roughly 410 genotyped donors, about 83% belonged to the genetic ancestry cluster associated with self-reported Caucasian donors. The T cell repertoires of 550 to 850 subjects were profiled by immunosequencing and related to cytomegalovirus serostatus. A later genetic analysis took genome-wide SNP genotypes for about 65% of the 666 donors and used that subset as a discovery cohort. Typing coverage varied by locus: roughly 629-640 donors for A, B, C, DRB1 and DQB1; approximately 520 for DQA1; more than 600 for DPA1; fewer than 480 for DPB1. High-throughput TCR immunosequencing, statistical association of individual TCRs with disease status, and machine learning were combined to predict cytomegalovirus infection status. Several DR-DQ haplotypes were treated as single units for association and clustering because of strong linkage in the cohort.

Summary of the overall study and its limitations: When HLA alleles, especially DR and DQ, strongly co-occurred, attributing TCR associations to individual alleles was difficult. In a later genetic analysis, a missense DCLRE1C variant was associated with V-gene and J-gene trimming of TCR beta chains, and the association was replicated in an independent cohort. Compared with equally common non-associated chains, HLA-associated TCR beta chains in a later analysis were more clonally expanded and had lower generation probabilities. In vitro tests confirmed that three of the cytomegalovirus-associated TCR beta chains recognize cytomegalovirus antigens. Some IMGT-functional V segments, including TRBV6-2 and TRBV6-3, could not be told apart with the 87-base-pair reads, so those segments were excluded. The classifier was reported to diagnose cytomegalovirus status with high specificity and sensitivity in both the original cohort and the validation cohort. A further reported finding was that TCR beta sequences accurately predicted the HLA-A and HLA-B alleles for most subjects in the first cohort. A cluster of highly shared sequence variants was judged likely to represent a technical artifact of the sequencing pipeline. Most CMV-associated TCR beta chains appeared to be HLA-restricted in a later analysis, and the HLA associations seemed to be driven largely by CMV exposure. The earlier analysis of about 600 of the donors excluded roughly 17 rarely observed V segments, including chromosome 9 orphons, because counts were too low. Across donors, most TCR sequences were observed very rarely, whereas some public TCRs were present in many individuals. A later genetic analysis reported fewer N-insertions in productive TCRs among donors in an Asian-associated ancestry cluster than the roughly 640-donor mean. CMV serostatus was the only immune exposure information available for the cohort. In a later analysis, TCR association rates were found to vary across HLA loci, with the most associated TCRs seen for DRB1 alleles and the fewest for HLA-C alleles. At a false discovery rate of 0.05, a later analysis linked about 16,000 TCR beta sequences to specific HLA alleles. Linkage disequilibrium might explain the correlated functional status among segregating V segments, but an unknown experimental factor could not be ruled out. The study gave a list of 150 to 200 TCR beta chains associated with cytomegalovirus. Presence/absence analyses assumed roughly uniform sequencing depth across donors, an assumption that may not hold. Only TCR beta chains were sequenced in this cohort, and the absence of alpha or paired-chain data limited detectable features. Because some donors lacked HLA typing at each locus, the association tests relied only on the typed subset. Several of the top co-occurrence clusters appeared to be linked to parvovirus B19, influenza, CMV and Epstein-Barr virus, according to a later analysis. It was suggested by the authors that the approach could potentially be generalized to other disease states and immunological phenotypes. Broadly in line with IMGT annotations, most TCR beta V segments showed up in productive rearrangements about 90% or about 30% of the time in an earlier analysis of under 700 of the donors.

The germline V gene yields SGHRS for CDR1 and YFSETQ for CDR2. Unmatched junction bases come to 2, with V trimmed by 2 bases and J by 7 bases. The CDR3 goes from the cysteine to the phenylalanine over 14 residues. Of all the DNA, just the CDR3 is kept, 42 bases in frame from base 1. The sequence came from a woman in her 30s in good health and CMV-seronegative. The source material was PBMCs. This sequence uses TRBV5-1 and TRBJ2-1; 11 bases in the junction line up with TRBD1. The CDR3 protein sequence reads: CASSLGTGGNEQFF. The nucleotide sequence is TGCGCCAGCAGCTTAGGGACAGGGGGAAATGAGCAGTTCTTC.